Following are 2 T cell receptor beta chains from one sample sequenced in a study of control samples from healthy donors and cancer patients. Sequencing was performed with immunoSEQ multiplex PCR; in TCRdb, only in-frame clones are kept and a portion is missing. The data contain roughly 130,000 clones, about 93% of them singletons. The material sequenced was PBMCs. These receptors came from a man aged 45 to 65 with head and neck cancer.

In its sample, this clone was seen once. The rearrangement joins TRBV4-2 to TRBJ1-2, with 9 bases lining up with TRBD1. Germline assignment: CDR1 LGHNA and CDR2 YNFKEQ. The CDR3 covers 18 residues. V dropped 1 base and J dropped 4; count of bases not matched to a gene: 13. This chain's CDR3 is CASSQVSTGGAGTYGYTF. Here the CDR3 DNA reads TGTGCCAGCAGCCAAGTGTCCACAGGGGGCGCGGGTACCTATGGCTACACCTTC.

V gene TRBV28 combines with J gene TRBJ1-1; D gene uncertain. This CDR3 contains 12 residues. CDR1 and CDR2 from the germline V gene are MDHEN and SYDVKM. Between the trimmed V and J ends, which lost 6 bases and 9 bases, there was a span of 14 bases. The CDR3 here is CASRVFNSQAFF. CDR3 nucleotide sequence: TGTGCCAGCAGGGTTTTCAACTCCCAAGCTTTCTTT.